Following are 6 T cell receptor beta chains from one sample sequenced in a study of OX40 agonist ivuxolimab in advanced cancers. Some clones are missing from TCRdb's copy, which holds only in-frame ones; the method was immunoSEQ multiplex PCR. Among some 7,000 clones listed, roughly 80% were seen once. The specimen was CD4+ or CD8+ T cells sorted from blood, collected in a trial of the OX40 agonist ivuxolimab. The source of these receptors is an adult with an advanced solid tumor such as melanoma, head and neck, liver or kidney cancer.

The rearrangement joins TRBV19 to TRBJ2-5, with D unclear. The CDR3 is 17 residues long. From germline, CDR1 is LNHDA and CDR2 SQIVND (reference sequence). Deletions cut 3 bases from V and 5 bases from J, with 22 bases between. The CDR3 DNA sequence: TGTGCCAGTAGTATCTACGATGATCCGGGCCAGGCGGAGACCCAGTACTTC. Translating it yields CASSIYDDPGQAETQYF.

V and J are TRBV4-1 and TRBJ2-2; 10 bases align to TRBD2. With 4 bases clipped from V and 3 bases from J, the junction kept 5 bases outside the gene matches. The CDR3 covers 16 residues. The V gene's germline CDR1 is MGHRA and CDR2 YSYEKL. Written as DNA, the CDR3 is TGCGCCAGCAGCCCCCCTAGCGGGGGCTACACCGGGGAGCTGTTTTTT. This sequence encodes CASSPPSGGYTGELFF.

This chain links TRBV27 with TRBJ1-2; D remains ambiguous. Germline values: CDR1 MNHEY, CDR2 SMNVEV (reference sequence). CDR3 length equals 16 residues. Between the trimmed V and J ends, which lost 5 bases and 0 bases, there was a span of 16 bases. The DNA of the CDR3 is TGTGCCAGCAGTCCCTCTCGCCGAGGGCCTAACTATGGCTACACCTTC. Translated: CASSPSRRGPNYGYTF.

This clone showed up just once. The V gene is TRBV11-3, the J gene TRBJ2-5; D uncertain. This CDR3 region has 13 residues. Germline V lookup: CDR1 SGHNT, CDR2 YENEEA. The V end was cut by 3 bases, the J end by 4 bases, with 9 bases between. Written as DNA, the CDR3 is TGTGCCAGCAGCTTTTTTGGGCCAGAGACCCAGTACTTC. Translation gives CASSFFGPETQYF.

In this sample, this clone turned up a few times. The chain uses TRBV20-1 and TRBJ2-1; D remains ambiguous. V lost 3 bases and J 7 bases, leaving 7 bases between the germline ends. This CDR3 is built from 11 residues. Germline V CDR1 and CDR2: DFQATT, SNEGSKA (reference sequence). The DNA of the CDR3 is TGCAGTGCTAGTCCCCCTAATGAGCAGTTCTTC. This encodes CSASPPNEQFF.

CDR3 bases: TGCAGCGTTGGACAGGGAAGCGAGCAGTACTTC. Translating gives CSVGQGSEQYF. The gene calls are TRBV29-1 and TRBJ2-7; 7 positions match TRBD1. The CDR3 totals 11 residues. Germline assignment: CDR1 SQVTM and CDR2 ANQGSEA. The V gene end was trimmed by 4 bases and the J gene end by 6 bases; junction bases not matched to a gene: 3.